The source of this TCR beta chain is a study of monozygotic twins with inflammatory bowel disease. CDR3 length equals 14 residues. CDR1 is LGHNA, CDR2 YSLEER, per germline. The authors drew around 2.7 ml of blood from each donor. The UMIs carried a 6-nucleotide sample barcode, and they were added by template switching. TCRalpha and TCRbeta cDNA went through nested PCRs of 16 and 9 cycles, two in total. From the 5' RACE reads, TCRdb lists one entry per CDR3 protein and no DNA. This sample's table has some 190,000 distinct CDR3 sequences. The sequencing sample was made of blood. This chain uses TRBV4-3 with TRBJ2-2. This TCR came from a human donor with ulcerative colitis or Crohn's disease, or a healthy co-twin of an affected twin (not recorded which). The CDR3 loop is CASSGRQNTGELFF.